The present entry profiles one T cell receptor (beta chain) with its context. Its antigen remains undetermined. Base qualities are missing; no much larger clone stands one base away. This sample is drawn from a study of blood T cell repertoires in COVID-19 (dated by TCRdb to about 2020). Turning to the overall study: Collaborator samples came from the United States, Italy and Spain and covered acute and convalescent phases of COVID-19. The sample metadata nearly always contained a de-identified subject ID, COVID-19 status, age in years and sex. The dataset comprised deeply sampled blood TCRbeta repertoires from subjects exposed to, actively infected with, or recovered from COVID-19. Samples came from the ongoing ImmuneRACE study (first 160 participants) plus 1,254 subjects from 6 global collaborators. A freely available public database, intended as a resource for researchers studying the immune response to SARS-CoV-2, is where the repertoires were released. Where available, HLA class I and class II types were obtained from metadata supplied by the sample provider rather than from assay-based typing. The prospective study material was composed of cDNA or gDNA derived from T cells, B-cell-depleted T cells, or PBMCs. General study outcomes and caveats: The quantity of clinical and demographic metadata differed by source and by participant and was supplied without curation.

TCRbeta CDR3 regions were amplified from genomic DNA using the immunoSEQ Assay, a bias-controlled multiplex PCR. The authors' analysis ran thus. Within the assay, amplification of reference gene primers was used to estimate how many nucleated cells each sample contained. Sequence reads were collapsed and filtered to measure the absolute abundance of every unique TCRbeta CDR3 rearrangement. For each sample, productive Simpson clonality was calculated by taking the square root of Simpson's diversity index across productive rearrangements. Here the immuneACCESS table is served through TCRdb, limited to in-frame sequences with V and J called. Missing clones are a known gap in these copies; in checked studies unresolved V genes cover under half, and the rest lacks a known reason. That table supplies the V and J calls and clone size; D and trimming were determined from the DNA. Within this sample are about 120,000 clones, with approximately 67% of them counted one time only. The biggest ten clones account for 7.6% of the sample.

Based on the germline V gene, the CDR1 and CDR2 sequences are MDHEN and SYDVKM. The CDR3 measures 15 amino acids from cysteine to phenylalanine. The sequence is cut down to CDR3 DNA, 45 bases in frame from base 1. V is clipped by 5 bases and J by 0 bases, and the sequence between their germline boundaries is 11 bases long. Each collaborating institution followed its own protocols to collect whole blood in K2EDTA tubes. For TCRbeta analysis, collaborators shipped samples as frozen whole blood, isolated PBMCs, or DNA extracted from either of those sample types. Sequencing input: peripheral blood. The rearranged chain carries TRBV28 and TRBJ2-4; the D gene cannot be named for sure. The origin of this receptor is a woman in her sixties with acute or convalescent COVID-19. The CDR3 protein: CASSPEQLAKNIQYF. The DNA sequence reads TGTGCCAGCAGTCCTGAACAGCTAGCCAAAAACATTCAGTACTTC.